Following are 20 T cell receptor beta chains from one sample sequenced in a study of persistence of HIV-infected CD4 T cells. This was the immunoSEQ version 4 assay in survey mode. Only in-frame clones appear in the TCRdb table, and some are missing; sequencing was by immunoSEQ multiplex PCR. The data contain over 60,000 clones, more than 70% of them singletons. No antigen has been identified for these receptors. An overlapping HIV-1 Gag peptide pool stimulated these cells at 0.85 to 1 ug/peptide/mL. CD40L/CD69 double-negative CD45RO-high memory CD4+ T cells were collected. The specimen comprised CD4+ T cells sorted from PBMCs after approximately 18-hour stimulation, sampled from a patient who received antiretroviral therapy. All receptors derive from an adult man with HIV who was CMV-seropositive.

This rearrangement joins TRBV7-9 to TRBJ1-1; tentatively, D is TRBD1 (5 bases). This CDR3 spans 14 amino acids. The V and J ends lost 5 bases and 6 bases respectively, with 16 bases between them. The germline CDR1 and CDR2 sequences are SEHNR and FQNEAQ (reference sequence). Written as DNA, the CDR3 is TGTGCCAGCAGCCCCCGGTGGGGCAGCCCTGAAGCTTTCTTT. This codes for CASSPRWGSPEAFF.

J is TRBJ1-1 and V is TRBV6-2 or TRBV6-3, with 7 bases matching TRBD1. The germline V gene encodes CDR1 MNHEY and CDR2 SVGEGT. The length of the CDR3 is 15 residues. Trimming removed 4 bases from V and 6 bases from J; junction bases left unmatched: 11. The CDR3 DNA reads TGTGCCAGCAGTTCGGGAGGGACAGTTCGTCCTGAAGCTTTCTTT. Protein sequence: CASSSGGTVRPEAFF.

The chain carries TRBV6-5 and TRBJ2-7, with 7 bases fitting TRBD1. J was trimmed by 0 bases and V by 8 bases; bases with no gene match: 10. This CDR3 is 15 amino acids long. Germline V lookup: CDR1 MNHEY, CDR2 SVGAGI. CDR3 bases: TGTGCCAGCGTTCACGGACAGGCGAGCTCCTACGAGCAGTACTTC. Protein: CASVHGQASSYEQYF.

The CDR3 nucleotides are TGTGCCAGCAGTTACTCGAACAGACGGAACACTGAAGCTTTCTTT. It codes for CASSYSNRRNTEAFF. The chain is built from TRBV6-5 and TRBJ1-1; no firm D call. Germline CDR1 and CDR2: MNHEY and SVGAGI. V lost 0 bases and J lost 1, with 9 bases in between. The CDR3 has 15 residues.

This sequence joins TRBV6-2 or TRBV6-3 and TRBJ1-5; D gene uncertain. The germline V gene has CDR1 MNHEY and CDR2 SVGEGT. V gave up 2 bases and J gave up 1 base, with 15 bases separating them. There are 17 residues in the CDR3. CDR3 amino acids: CASSYDGVHRSNQPQHF. CDR3 coding DNA: TGTGCCAGCAGTTACGATGGGGTCCACAGAAGCAATCAGCCCCAGCATTTT.

The J gene is TRBJ1-6, the V gene TRBV28; 9 bases are a match to TRBD1. The CDR3 consists of 17 residues. Looked up from germline, CDR1 is MDHEN and CDR2 is SYDVKM. Germline trimming cut 3 bases from V and 7 bases from J; bases unmatched to any gene: 10. The CDR3 reads CASSFPFGTGKNSPLHF. CDR3 bases: TGTGCCAGCAGTTTTCCGTTTGGGACAGGGAAAAATTCACCCCTCCACTTT. Filled out from reference TRBV28 and TRBJ1-6, the complete variable domain reads DVKVTQSSRYLVKRTGEKVFLECVQDMDHENMFWYRQDPGLGLRLIYFSYDVKMKEKGDIPEGYSVSREKKERFSLILESASTNQTSMYLCASSFPFGTGKNSPLHFGNGTRLTVT.

The chain combines TRBV5-5 with TRBJ1-1; 7 positions agree with TRBD1. There are 14 residues in the CDR3. In germline, CDR1 is SGHKS, CDR2 YYEKEE (reference sequence). V lost 2 bases, J lost 1 base, and 2 bases stayed unmatched. CDR3 sequence (DNA): TGTGCCAGCAGCTTTCGGGACAGGAACACTGAAGCTTTCTTT. Translated, it gives CASSFRDRNTEAFF.

J is TRBJ2-2 and V is TRBV7-8; D unresolved. The CDR3 has 14 residues. V was cut by 6 bases and J by 4 bases, with 12 bases left in between. Germline loops: CDR1 SGHVS, CDR2 FQNEAQ. The CDR3 region has the DNA TGTGCCAGCAGATTCTCCCCAGTCACCGGGGAGCTGTTTTTT. It specifies CASRFSPVTGELFF.

The chain employs TRBV18 and TRBJ1-2; TRBD1 is a possible D gene (6 bases). This CDR3 has 13 amino acids. CDR1 and CDR2 (germline): KGHSH, LQKENI. V gave up 6 bases and J gave up 6 bases, with 14 bases separating them. The CDR3 sequence is CASSPRQADGYTF. The CDR3 nucleotides are TGTGCCAGCTCCCCGAGACAGGCAGATGGCTACACCTTC.

CDR3 region: CASEMGGGNQPQHF. CDR3 DNA sequence: TGTGCCAGCGAGATGGGGGGGGGCAATCAGCCCCAGCATTTT. This rearrangement joins TRBV28 to TRBJ1-5; tentative D call: TRBD1 (5 bases). The CDR3 has 14 amino acids. Per the germline V gene, CDR1 is MDHEN and CDR2 is SYDVKM. Trimming removed 8 bases from V and 2 bases from J, with 13 bases in between.

The chain recombines TRBV28 with TRBJ1-1; TRBD1 matches 8 bases. The CDR3 loop spans 14 amino acids. Germline V gene data show CDR1 as MDHEN and CDR2 as SYDVKM. The J segment lost 6 bases and the V segment lost 5 bases, leaving 8 bases of the junction unmatched. Written as DNA, the CDR3 is TGTGCCAGCAGTCTTCCGGGACAGGTATCTGAAGCTTTCTTT. This encodes CASSLPGQVSEAFF.

This clone was observed a single time. The chain is built from TRBV19 and TRBJ1-1; D is unresolved. V shed 2 bases and J shed 1 base, with 11 bases lying between them. Per the germline V gene, CDR1 is LNHDA and CDR2 is SQIVND (reference sequence). The CDR3 contains 15 residues. Here the CDR3 DNA reads TGTGCCAGTAGTATAATAAGGGCTGGGAACACTGAAGCTTTCTTT. Translated: CASSIIRAGNTEAFF.

The chain uses TRBV25-1 and TRBJ1-6; D not certain. Trimming removed 8 bases at V and 6 bases at J, with 14 bases between. Germline CDR1 and CDR2: MGHDK and SYGVNS. This CDR3 contains 14 residues. CDR3 sequence reads: CASSLRTGNSPLHF. The CDR3 DNA follows: TGTGCCAGCTCCCTCAGGACGGGTAATTCACCCCTCCACTTT.

V usage is TRBV7-8 and J usage is TRBJ1-4; possibly TRBD1 for D (6 bases). Germline V gene sequence: CDR1 SGHVS, CDR2 FQNEAQ. V lost 3 bases, J lost 8 bases, and 16 bases lay in between. The CDR3 contains 15 residues. Here the CDR3 DNA reads TGTGCCAGCAGCTTGACAGGCGATGTGGGGGAAAAACTGTTTTTT. Amino acids: CASSLTGDVGEKLFF.

The chain uses TRBV5-1 and TRBJ2-7; D is possibly TRBD2 (5 bases). Germline values: CDR1 SGHRS, CDR2 YFSETQ. V gave up 4 bases and J gave up 1 base, with 9 bases separating them. The CDR3 is 13 residues long. DNA for the CDR3: TGCGCCAGCAGCCTGCGGACTTCCTACGAGCAGTACTTC. Translation gives CASSLRTSYEQYF.

This rearrangement joins TRBV19 to TRBJ1-5, with D uncertain. The CDR3 has 13 amino acids. Germline CDR1 is LNHDA and CDR2 is SQIVND (reference sequence). Between the trimmed V and J ends, which lost 1 base and 5 bases, there was a span of 6 bases. CDR3 loop: CASSIGRDQPQHF. The CDR3 nucleotides are TGTGCCAGTAGTATAGGGAGGGATCAGCCCCAGCATTTT.

This sequence joins TRBV10-3 and TRBJ2-1; 12 bases map to TRBD2. V lost 7 bases, J lost 7 bases, and 14 bases stayed unmatched. The CDR3 has 17 amino acids. Per the germline V gene, CDR1 is ENHRY and CDR2 is SYGVKD. CDR3 sequence (DNA): TGTGCCATCAAGGCTAGCGGGGGGGCTGGCCGCTATAATGAGCAGTTCTTC. It translates to CAIKASGGAGRYNEQFF.

The V gene is TRBV4-1, the J gene TRBJ2-1; 9 bases agree with TRBD1. V lost 4 bases to trimming and J lost 7 bases; unmatched junction nucleotides: 11. The CDR3 totals 16 residues. Germline V gene lookup returns CDR1 MGHRA and CDR2 YSYEKL. The CDR3 sequence: CASSPPSRDRENEQFF. The CDR3 region has the DNA TGCGCCAGCAGCCCACCGTCCCGGGACAGGGAAAATGAGCAGTTCTTC.

The CDR3 DNA reads TGTGCCAGCCTTCTTGAGGCGAACACTGAAGCTTTCTTT. Protein product: CASLLEANTEAFF. The chain couples TRBV19 to TRBJ1-1; no clear D gene. CDR3 length equals 13 residues. V lost 9 bases, J lost 1 base, and 12 bases lay in between. The germline CDR1 and CDR2 sequences are LNHDA and SQIVND (reference sequence). Variable domain in full (rest from reference TRBV19 and TRBJ1-1): DGGITQSPKYLFRKEGQNVTLSCEQNLNHDAMYWYRQDPGQGLRLIYYSQIVNDFQKGDIAEGYSVSREKKESFPLTVTSAQKNPTAFYLCASLLEANTEAFFGQGTRLTVV.

The sample holds one count of this clone. Within the sample, other DNA sequences also encode this same CDR3. V and J are TRBV6-5 and TRBJ1-5; a weak D match, TRBD1 (6 bases). Germline V lookup: CDR1 MNHEY, CDR2 SVGAGI. V was clipped by 5 bases and J by 3 bases, with 8 bases between them. This CDR3 has 13 residues. CDR3 DNA: TGTGCCAGCAGTCGGACAGTCAATCAGCCCCAGCATTTT. Residues: CASSRTVNQPQHF.